This TCR beta chain originates from a study of blood T cell repertoires in COVID-19. As for the study in general: PBMCs, B-cell-depleted T cells, or T cells provided the cDNA or gDNA that made up the material.

This clone has only one observation. Study processing details: Reference gene primer amplification gave nucleated cell count estimates. Produced via immunoSEQ multiplex PCR; TCRdb's table is partial and in-frame only. The V and J calls and clone size come from that table; D and trimming were worked out from the DNA. The sample gives about 100,000 clones, about 89% of which show up once; roughly 1.9% is in the top ten. Germline CDR1 MNHEY, CDR2 SMNVEV (reference sequence). Trimming removed 4 bases from V and 7 bases from J, with 20 bases in between. The CDR3 is made up of 17 amino acids. The chain combines TRBV27 with TRBJ1-6, with a weak D call TRBD1 (5 bases). This clonotype was sampled from a man in his fifties with active COVID-19. The sequencing input was peripheral blood. The CDR3 DNA sequence: TGTGCCAGCAGTTCCCCCCTGATGGGGGGGAGAAATTCACCCCTCCACTTT. This gives the protein CASSSPLMGGRNSPLHF.